Below, 12 T cell receptor beta chains from the same sample are listed, as sequenced in a study of early T cells in non-severe SARS-CoV-2 infection. TCRdb processed the 5' RACE reads anew with MiXCR; each CDR3 protein has one entry. In the table there are around 39,000 distinct CDR3 sequences, 5% to 5.5% of which are singletons. The starting material was whole blood, obtained at baseline. Source of these receptors: an adult who was a healthcare worker with PCR-confirmed SARS-CoV-2 infection or an uninfected control (not recorded which).

The sample holds many counts of this clonotype. The CDR3 DNA follows: TGTGCCAGCAGTTATTCAGGGCCCAATCAGCCCCAGCATTTT. This sequence encodes CASSYSGPNQPQHF. The gene calls are TRBV6-6 and TRBJ1-5, with TRBD1 as a possible D gene (5 bases). The germline V gene has CDR1 MNHNY and CDR2 SVGAGI (reference sequence). This CDR3 has 14 residues. The ends were cut back, 3 bases at V and 3 bases at J, with 9 bases in the middle.

Ten or more counts support this clonotype. This chain's CDR3 is CSAREKGGTEAFF. The CDR3 DNA is TGCAGTGCTAGAGAAAAGGGGGGAACTGAAGCTTTCTTT. The rearrangement links TRBV20-1 to TRBJ1-1; D possibly corresponds to TRBD1 (6 bases). V lost 0 bases and J 5 bases, leaving 10 bases between the germline ends. Germline V gene lookup returns CDR1 DFQATT and CDR2 SNEGSKA (reference sequence). This CDR3 has 13 residues.

This clonotype was counted ten times or more. V usage is TRBV28 and J usage is TRBJ2-7; D is possibly TRBD1 (5 bases). The ends were cut back, 4 bases at V and 2 bases at J, with 21 bases in the middle. Germline V CDR1 and CDR2: MDHEN, SYDVKM. The CDR3 covers 17 residues. The CDR3 DNA follows: TGTGCCAGCAGTTCCCTTATCAGCCAGGGCAAGGCCTACGAGCAGTACTTC. Translated, it gives CASSSLISQGKAYEQYF.

This clonotype was counted at least ten times. The chain employs TRBV2 and TRBJ2-7, with TRBD1 matching 12 bases. J gave up 4 bases and V 8 bases, and 15 bases lay outside the gene matches. Germline V gene data show CDR1 as SNHLY and CDR2 as FYNNEI. The CDR3 spans 17 residues. CDR3 in DNA: TGTGCCAGCCGGAGGGACAGGGGGCTTGAAGGACTATACGAGCAGTACGTC. It codes for CASRRDRGLEGLYEQYV.

This clonotype was seen repeatedly, ten times or more. V gene TRBV5-1 combines with J gene TRBJ2-3, with 9 bases that match TRBD1. Germline CDR1 SGHRS, CDR2 YFSETQ. Trimming took 4 bases from V and 1 from J; bases not matched to a gene: 7. The CDR3 has 16 amino acids. The CDR3 nucleotides read TGCGCCAGCAGCGAAGGAAGGACAGGGGGCACAGATACGCAGTATTTT. Translation: CASSEGRTGGTDTQYF. Combining the CDR3 with reference TRBV5-1 and TRBJ2-3 gives the whole variable domain KAGVTQTPRYLIKTRGQQVTLSCSPISGHRSVSWYQQTPGQGLQFLFEYFSETQRNKGNFPGRFSGRQFSNSRSEMNVSTLELGDSALYLCASSEGRTGGTDTQYFGPGTRLTVL.

Worth noting for this clonotype: Since no conserved phenylalanine or tryptophan closes the CDR3, a read error is the likely cause. It is unclear where the CDR3 begins or ends on the DNA, so no DNA is shown, and the CDR3 is as TCRdb lists it. The rearrangement links TRBV5-1 to TRBJ2-1; no check of the table's D call, TRBD2, against the DNA was made. CDR1 is SGHRS, CDR2 YFSETQ, per germline. Both ends counted, the CDR3 spans 11 residues. CDR3 region: CASSLTSGSHG.

In its sample, this clonotype was seen many times. The chain carries TRBV4-3 and TRBJ2-1; D is uncertain. The CDR3 length is 15 residues. Trimming left V 3 bases short and J 2 bases short, with 11 bases between. Looked up from germline, CDR1 is LGHNA and CDR2 is YSLEER. The CDR3 DNA is TGCGCCAGCAGCCAGAGCTCCTGGCCCTACAATGAGCAGTTCTTC. Translating it yields CASSQSSWPYNEQFF.

This clonotype came up a few times. The rearrangement joins TRBV20-1 to TRBJ2-4; 9 bases are shared with TRBD2. The germline gives CDR1 DFQATT, CDR2 SNEGSKA (reference sequence). CDR3 size: 14 residues. With V trimmed by 0 bases and J by 9 bases, 6 bases remained unmatched. CDR3: CSARDQGGRGIQYF. CDR3 nucleotide sequence: TGCAGTGCTAGAGATCAGGGCGGGAGGGGCATTCAGTACTTC.

This clonotype came up many times. J is TRBJ1-1 and V is TRBV19, with D possibly matching TRBD1 (5 bases). With 3 bases removed from V and 2 bases from J, the gap between germline ends came to 7 bases. Germline V gives CDR1 LNHDA, CDR2 SQIVND (reference sequence). The CDR3 length is 13 residues. The CDR3 here is CASSMGPNTEAFF. The CDR3, as DNA: TGTGCCAGTAGTATGGGACCAAACACTGAAGCTTTCTTT.

There are many counts of this clonotype. The rearrangement joins TRBV11-2 to TRBJ2-1, with unresolved D. V gave up 0 bases and J gave up 1 base, with 10 bases separating them. Per germline, CDR1 SGHAT and CDR2 FQNNGV. This CDR3 contains 16 residues. The CDR3 sequence is CASSLDQRRSYNEQFF. CDR3 DNA: TGTGCCAGCAGCTTAGACCAGCGAAGGTCCTACAATGAGCAGTTCTTC. Full variable domain (missing parts from reference TRBV11-2 and TRBJ2-1): EAGVAQSPRYKIIEKRQSVAFWCNPISGHATLYWYQQILGQGPKLLIQFQNNGVVDDSQLPKDRFSAERLKGVDSTLKIQPAKLEDSAVYLCASSLDQRRSYNEQFFGPGTRLTVL.

This clonotype was counted at least ten times. The chain is built from TRBV4-1 and TRBJ2-7; 7 bases agree with TRBD1. Germline trimming cut 0 bases from V and 3 bases from J; bases unmatched to any gene: 2. The germline V gene has CDR1 MGHRA and CDR2 YSYEKL. This CDR3 is built from 14 residues. As DNA, the CDR3 is TGCGCCAGCAGCCAAGAAAGACAGGGCTACGAGCAGTACTTC. Its protein is CASSQERQGYEQYF.

The rearrangement joins TRBV5-1 to TRBJ2-7; no definite D call. The CDR3 is 20 residues long. The V and J ends lost 5 bases and 1 base respectively, with 31 bases between them. Germline V gene data show CDR1 as SGHRS and CDR2 as YFSETQ. CDR3 in DNA: TGCGCCAGCAGAAGAAGGATCCCGAGGCAGGCCCGTATAAGATCCTACGAGCAGTACTTC. This gives the protein CASRRRIPRQARIRSYEQYF.